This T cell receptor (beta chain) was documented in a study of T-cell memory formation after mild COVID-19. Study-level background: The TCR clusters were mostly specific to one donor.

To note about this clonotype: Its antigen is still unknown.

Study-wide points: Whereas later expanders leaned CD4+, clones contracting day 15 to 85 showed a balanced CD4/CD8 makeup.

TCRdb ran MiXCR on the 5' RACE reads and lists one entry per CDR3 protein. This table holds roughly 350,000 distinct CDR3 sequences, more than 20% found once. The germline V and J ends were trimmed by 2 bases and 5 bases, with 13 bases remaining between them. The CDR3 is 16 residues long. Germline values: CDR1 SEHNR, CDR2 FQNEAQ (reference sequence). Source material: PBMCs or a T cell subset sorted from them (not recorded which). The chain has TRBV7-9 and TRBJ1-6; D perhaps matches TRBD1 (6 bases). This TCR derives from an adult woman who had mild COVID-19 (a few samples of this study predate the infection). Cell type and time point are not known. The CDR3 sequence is CASSLLGTTDNSPLHF. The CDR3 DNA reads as TGTGCCAGCAGCTTATTGGGGACAACGGATAATTCACCCCTCCACTTT.